What follows is one TCR beta chain and its context. Its specificity is not known. CD45RO-negative, CCR7-positively selected cells formed the naive CD8 fraction, excluding terminally differentiated effector memory CD45RA+ cells. Germline CDR1 reads MNHEY; CDR2 reads SMNVEV (reference sequence). The ends were cut back, 10 bases at V and 0 bases at J, with 16 bases in the middle. The CDR3 spans 14 residues. The data are from a study of shared clonotypes between healthy human individuals. Overall study context: CD4 naive cells filled three plates per donor, CD4 memory three, CD8 naive two and CD8 memory one. General study results and limits: For naive CD4 cells, roughly 5% of clonotypes were shared across a handful of donors. Sampling covered blood only; tissue repertoires likely differ. The genetic and exposure-history diversity represented was limited by few donors.

Only in-frame clones appear in the TCRdb table, and some are missing; sequencing was by immunoSEQ multiplex PCR. The profile covers millions of clones, with approximately 94% appearing a single time and roughly 1% taken by the ten largest. The source is a man in his late teens or twenties in good health. This chain links TRBV27 with TRBJ2-7, with TRBD2 as a possible D gene (6 bases). Sequencing input: naive CD8+ T cells sorted from blood. CDR3 nucleotide sequence: TGTGCCACCCGGGTGGCGGGAAGCTCCTACGAGCAGTACTTC. This sequence encodes CATRVAGSSYEQYF.